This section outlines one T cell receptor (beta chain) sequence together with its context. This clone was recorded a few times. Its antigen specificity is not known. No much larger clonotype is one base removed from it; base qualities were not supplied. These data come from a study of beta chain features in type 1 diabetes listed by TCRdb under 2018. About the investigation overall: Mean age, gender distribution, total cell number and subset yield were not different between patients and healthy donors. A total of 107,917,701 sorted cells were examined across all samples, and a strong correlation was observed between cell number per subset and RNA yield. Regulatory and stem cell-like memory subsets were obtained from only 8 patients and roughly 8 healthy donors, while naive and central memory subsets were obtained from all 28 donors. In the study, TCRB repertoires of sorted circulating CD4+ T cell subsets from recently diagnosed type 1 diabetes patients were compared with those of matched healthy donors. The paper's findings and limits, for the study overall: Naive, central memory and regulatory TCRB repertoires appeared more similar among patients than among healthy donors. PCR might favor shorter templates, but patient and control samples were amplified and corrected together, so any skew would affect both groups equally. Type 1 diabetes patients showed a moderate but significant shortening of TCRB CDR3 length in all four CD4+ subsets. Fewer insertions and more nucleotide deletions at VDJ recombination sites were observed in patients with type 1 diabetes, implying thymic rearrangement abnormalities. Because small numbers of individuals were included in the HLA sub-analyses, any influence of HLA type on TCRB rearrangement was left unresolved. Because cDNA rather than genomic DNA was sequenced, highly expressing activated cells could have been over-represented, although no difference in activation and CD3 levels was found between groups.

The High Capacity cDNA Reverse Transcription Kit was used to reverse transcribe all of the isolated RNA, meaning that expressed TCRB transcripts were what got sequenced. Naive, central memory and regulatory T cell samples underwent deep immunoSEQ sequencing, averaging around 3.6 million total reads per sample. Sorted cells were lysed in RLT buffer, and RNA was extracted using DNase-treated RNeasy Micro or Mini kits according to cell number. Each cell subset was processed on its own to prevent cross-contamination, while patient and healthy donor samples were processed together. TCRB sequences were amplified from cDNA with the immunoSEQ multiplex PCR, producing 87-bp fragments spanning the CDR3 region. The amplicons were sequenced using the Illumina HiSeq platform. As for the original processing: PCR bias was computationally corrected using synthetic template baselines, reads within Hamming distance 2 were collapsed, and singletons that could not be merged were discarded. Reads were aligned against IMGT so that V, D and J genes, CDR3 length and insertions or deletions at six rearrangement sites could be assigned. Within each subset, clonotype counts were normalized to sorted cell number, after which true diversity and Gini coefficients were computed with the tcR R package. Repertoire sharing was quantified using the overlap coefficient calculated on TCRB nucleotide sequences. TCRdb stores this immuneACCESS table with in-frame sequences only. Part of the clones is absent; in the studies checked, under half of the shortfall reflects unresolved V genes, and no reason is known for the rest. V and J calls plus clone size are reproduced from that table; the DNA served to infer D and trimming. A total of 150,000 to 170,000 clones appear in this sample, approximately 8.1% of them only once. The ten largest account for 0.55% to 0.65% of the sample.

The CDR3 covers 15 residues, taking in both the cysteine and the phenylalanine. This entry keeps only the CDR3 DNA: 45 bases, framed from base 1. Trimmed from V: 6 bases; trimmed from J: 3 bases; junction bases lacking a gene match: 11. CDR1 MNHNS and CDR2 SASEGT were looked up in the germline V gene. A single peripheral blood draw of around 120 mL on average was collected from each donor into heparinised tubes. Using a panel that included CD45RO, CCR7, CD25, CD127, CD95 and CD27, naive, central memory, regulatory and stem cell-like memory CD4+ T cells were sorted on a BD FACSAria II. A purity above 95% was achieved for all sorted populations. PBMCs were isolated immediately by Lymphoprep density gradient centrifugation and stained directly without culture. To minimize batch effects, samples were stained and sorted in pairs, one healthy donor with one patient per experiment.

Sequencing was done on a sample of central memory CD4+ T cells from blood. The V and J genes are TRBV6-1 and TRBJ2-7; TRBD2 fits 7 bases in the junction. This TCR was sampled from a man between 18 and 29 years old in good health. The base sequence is TGTGCCAGCAGCAGAGTGGCTAGCGGACACTACGAGCAGTACTTC. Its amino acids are CASSRVASGHYEQYF.